This passage covers 7 T cell receptor beta chains from one sample sequenced in a study of graft-versus-host responses after intestinal transplantation. TCRdb's copy holds only in-frame clones and misses some; the assay was immunoSEQ multiplex PCR. The sample lists 15,000 to 20,000 clones; 35% to 40% were seen once. The input for sequencing was alloreactive CD4+ T cells from a mixed lymphocyte reaction culture, taken before transplantation. Subset here: CFSE-low proliferating T cells sorted from roughly six-day pre-transplant mixed lymphocyte reaction (GvH or HvG direction). Receptors originate from a human patient who was an organ donor for intestinal transplantation.

This chain links TRBV7-9 with TRBJ1-1; unclear D gene. CDR3 length: 14 residues. The V end was cut by 1 base, the J end by 3 bases, with 9 bases between. CDR1 is SEHNR, CDR2 FQNEAQ, per germline (reference sequence). CDR3 protein: CASSLEVSYTEAFF. DNA for the CDR3: TGTGCCAGCAGCTTAGAAGTCTCGTACACTGAAGCTTTCTTT. The full variable domain, with the rest looked up from reference TRBV7-9 and TRBJ1-1, is DTGVSQNPRHKITKRGQNVTFRCDPISEHNRLYWYRQTLGQGPEFLTYFQNEAQLEKSRLLSDRFSAERPKGSFSTLEIQRTEQGDSAMYLCASSLEVSYTEAFFGQGTRLTVV.

Worth noting for this clone: This may come from a read error, since a much larger clone is one base off. The same CDR3 arises from other DNA sequences in this sample as well. The V call is TRBV6-5, the J call TRBJ1-2; D call uncertain. V lost 6 bases to trimming and J lost 3 bases, with 11 bases between them. Germline V gene data show CDR1 as MNHEY and CDR2 as SVGAGI. This CDR3 is built from 13 residues. CDR3: CASRAVGYYGYTF. The CDR3 DNA follows: TGTGCCAGCAGAGCCGTCGGGTACTATGGCTACACCTTC.

V is TRBV4-2 and J is TRBJ2-7, with TRBD2 matching over 7 bases. V lost 6 bases and J lost 2; bases outside the gene matches: 4. Per the germline V gene, CDR1 is LGHNA and CDR2 is YNFKEQ. The CDR3 runs to 13 residues. The DNA for the CDR3 is TGTGCCAGCAGGGTCGGGGGGACCTACGAGCAGTACTTC. Its translation: CASRVGGTYEQYF.

The V and J genes are TRBV29-1 and TRBJ2-5; TRBD1 might be the D (5 bases). Trimming took off 0 bases at V and 4 bases at J, with 6 bases between the two ends. This CDR3 contains 12 residues. Germline V gene sequence: CDR1 SQVTM, CDR2 ANQGSEA. The CDR3 DNA reads as TGCAGCGTTGAAGATAGGGGAGAGACCCAGTACTTC. Its protein product is CSVEDRGETQYF.

This clone has only a few counts. The chain is built from TRBV5-1 and TRBJ2-3, with TRBD1 as a possible D gene (7 bases). Trimming removed 7 bases at V and 5 bases at J, with 20 bases between. The CDR3 consists of 15 residues. The germline CDR1 and CDR2 sequences are SGHRS and YFSETQ. In nucleotides, the CDR3 is TGCGCCAGCGGATCCGGGACAGTGGGGGGAGATACGCAGTATTTT. Protein sequence: CASGSGTVGGDTQYF.

The chain employs TRBV7-2 and TRBJ1-4, with 7 bases that match TRBD1. With V trimmed by 3 bases and J by 7 bases, 5 bases remained unmatched. The CDR3 covers 14 residues. Germline-derived CDR1 and CDR2 are SGHTA and FQGNSA. CDR3 region: CASSFTGVGEKLFF. CDR3 DNA: TGTGCCAGCAGCTTCACAGGGGTTGGTGAAAAACTGTTTTTT.

V usage is TRBV18 and J usage is TRBJ2-7; 9 bases agree with TRBD2. The germline V gene has CDR1 KGHSH and CDR2 LQKENI. V was pared by 6 bases and J by 4 bases, with 4 bases of the junction left unmatched. This CDR3 has 13 residues. CDR3 residues: CASSTSGQYEQYF. CDR3 DNA: TGTGCCAGCTCGACTAGCGGCCAATACGAGCAGTACTTC.